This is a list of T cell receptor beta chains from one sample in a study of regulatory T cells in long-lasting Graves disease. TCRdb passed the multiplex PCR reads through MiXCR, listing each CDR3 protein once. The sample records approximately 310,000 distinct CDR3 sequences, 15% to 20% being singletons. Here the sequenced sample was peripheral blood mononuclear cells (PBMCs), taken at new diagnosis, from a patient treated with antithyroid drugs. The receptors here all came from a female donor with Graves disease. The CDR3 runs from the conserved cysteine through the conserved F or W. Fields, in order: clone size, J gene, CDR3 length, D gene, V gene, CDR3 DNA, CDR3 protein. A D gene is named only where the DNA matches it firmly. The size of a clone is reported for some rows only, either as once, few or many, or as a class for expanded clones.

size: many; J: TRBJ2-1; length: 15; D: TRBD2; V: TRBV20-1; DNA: TGCAGTGCTCAACGGGGACTAGCGGAGTACAATGAGCAGTTCTTC; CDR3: CSAQRGLAEYNEQFF
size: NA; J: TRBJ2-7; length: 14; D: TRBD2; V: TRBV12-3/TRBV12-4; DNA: TGTGCCAGCAGTTTAGAGCGGGACTCTTCCGAGCAGTACTTC; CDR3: CASSLERDSSEQYF
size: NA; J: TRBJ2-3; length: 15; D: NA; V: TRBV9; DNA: TGTGCCAGCAGCGTCCGGGACGGACGCACAGATACGCAGTATTTT; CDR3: CASSVRDGRTDTQYF
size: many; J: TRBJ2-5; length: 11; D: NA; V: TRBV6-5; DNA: TGTGCCAGCAGTTACTCGTCGGCCCAGTACTTC; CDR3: CASSYSSAQYF
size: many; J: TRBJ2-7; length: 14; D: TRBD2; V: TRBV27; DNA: TGTGCCAGCAGTCCCGGACTAGACAACTACGAGCAGTACTTC; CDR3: CASSPGLDNYEQYF
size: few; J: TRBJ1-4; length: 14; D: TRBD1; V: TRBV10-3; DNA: TGTGCCATCAGGACAGGGGTGAAGGGGGAAAAACTGTTTTTT; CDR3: CAIRTGVKGEKLFF
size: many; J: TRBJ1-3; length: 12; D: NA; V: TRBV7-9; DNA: TGTGCCAGCAGCACCCCCGAAAACACCATATATTTT; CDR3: CASSTPENTIYF
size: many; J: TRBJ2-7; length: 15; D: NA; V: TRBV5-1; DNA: TGCGCCAGCAGCTTGACAACCGACAGTGGTTACGAGCAGTACTTC; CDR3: CASSLTTDSGYEQYF
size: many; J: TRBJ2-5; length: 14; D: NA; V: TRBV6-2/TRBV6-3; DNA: TGTGCCAGCAGTTTCTCACAGGGAGGGGAGACCCAGTACTTC; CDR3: CASSFSQGGETQYF
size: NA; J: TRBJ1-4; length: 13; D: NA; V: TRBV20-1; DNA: TGCAGTGCTAGCAAGCCTTGGGGTGAAAAACTGTTTTTT; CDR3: CSASKPWGEKLFF
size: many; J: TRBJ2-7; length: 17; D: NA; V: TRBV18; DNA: TGTGCCAGCTCACCTGCTGGCTGGACTCAAAACCCCTACGAGCAGTACTTC; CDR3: CASSPAGWTQNPYEQYF
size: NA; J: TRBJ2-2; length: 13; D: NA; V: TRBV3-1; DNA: TGTGCCAGCAGCCAAGTCTACTCCGGGGAGCTGTTTTTT; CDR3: CASSQVYSGELFF
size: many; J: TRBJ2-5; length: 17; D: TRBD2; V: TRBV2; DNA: TGTGCCAGCAGTGAAGCCCCTTATCGCGCGGGAGAAGAGACCCAGTACTTC; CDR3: CASSEAPYRAGEETQYF
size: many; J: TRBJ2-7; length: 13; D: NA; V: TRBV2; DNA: TGTGCCAGCAGTGAAGCCATGACCTACGAGCAGTACTTC; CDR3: CASSEAMTYEQYF
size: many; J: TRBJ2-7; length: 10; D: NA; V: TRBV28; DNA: TGTGCCAGCCCGCTCTACGAGCAGTACTTC; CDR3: CASPLYEQYF
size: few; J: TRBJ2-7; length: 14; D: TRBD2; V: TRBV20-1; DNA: TGCAGTGCTAGAGAGACTAGCGGAGTTTACGAGCAGTACTTC; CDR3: CSARETSGVYEQYF
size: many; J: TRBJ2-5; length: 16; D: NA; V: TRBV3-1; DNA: TGTGCCAGCAGCCAAGATCCAAGCCTTACCTGGGAGACCCAGTACTTC; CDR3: CASSQDPSLTWETQYF
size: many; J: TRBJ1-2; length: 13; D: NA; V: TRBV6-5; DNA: TGTGCCAGCAGTTCGGGCGGGGGCTATGGCTACACCTTC; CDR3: CASSSGGGYGYTF
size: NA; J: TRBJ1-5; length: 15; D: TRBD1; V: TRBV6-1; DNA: TGTGCCAGCAGTGGAGGGACAGCCAGCAATCAGCCCCAGCATTTT; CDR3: CASSGGTASNQPQHF
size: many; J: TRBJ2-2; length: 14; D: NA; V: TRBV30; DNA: TGTGCCTGGAGCCTGACAGTGATCACCGGGGAGCTGTTTTTT; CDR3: CAWSLTVITGELFF
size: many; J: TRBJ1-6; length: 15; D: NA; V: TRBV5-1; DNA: TGCGCCAGCAGCTTGTATTCTGGGGGCGGTTCACCCCTCCACTTT; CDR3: CASSLYSGGGSPLHF
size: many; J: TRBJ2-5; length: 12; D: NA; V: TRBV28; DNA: TGTGCCAGCATGCTCGGGGGAGAGACCCAGTACTTC; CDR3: CASMLGGETQYF
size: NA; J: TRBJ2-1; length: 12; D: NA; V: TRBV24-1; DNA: TGTGCCACCAGTGATCAGGGGACGGCCCAGTCCTTC; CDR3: CATSDQGTAQSF
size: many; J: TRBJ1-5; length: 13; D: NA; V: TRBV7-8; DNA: TGTGCCAGCAGCTCCACCGGCCATCAGCCCCAGCATTTT; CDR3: CASSSTGHQPQHF
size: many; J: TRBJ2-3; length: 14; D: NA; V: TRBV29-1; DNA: TGCAGCGTTGAAGCGGGAGAAGGGGTAGATACGCAGTATTTT; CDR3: CSVEAGEGVDTQYF
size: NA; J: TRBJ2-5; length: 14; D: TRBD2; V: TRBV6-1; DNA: TGTGCCAGCAGTAGGGGACTAGGAGGAGGGACCCAGTACTTC; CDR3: CASSRGLGGGTQYF
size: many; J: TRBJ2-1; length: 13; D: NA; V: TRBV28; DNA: TGTGCCAGCAGTCCCCCCGGGCAGCCCGAGCAGTTCTTC; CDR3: CASSPPGQPEQFF
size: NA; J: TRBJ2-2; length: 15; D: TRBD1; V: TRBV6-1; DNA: TGTGCCAGCAGCAGGACAGGGTTAAACACCGGGGAGCTGTTTTTT; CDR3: CASSRTGLNTGELFF
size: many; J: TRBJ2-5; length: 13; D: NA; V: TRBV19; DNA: TGTGCCAGTAGTGTCCGGGTCCAAGAGACCCAGTACTTC; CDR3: CASSVRVQETQYF
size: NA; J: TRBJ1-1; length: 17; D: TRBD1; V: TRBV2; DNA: TGTGCCAGCAGTGAAGCGCTGGCGGACAGGGCCGGCACTGAAGCTTTCTTT; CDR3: CASSEALADRAGTEAFF
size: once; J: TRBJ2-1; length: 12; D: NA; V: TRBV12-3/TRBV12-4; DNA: TGTGCCAGCAGCAACTCTCACAATGAGCAGTTCTTC; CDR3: CASSNSHNEQFF
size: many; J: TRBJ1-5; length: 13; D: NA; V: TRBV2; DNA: TGTGCCAGCAGTGGGCCCCGAGATCAGCCCCAGCATTTT; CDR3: CASSGPRDQPQHF
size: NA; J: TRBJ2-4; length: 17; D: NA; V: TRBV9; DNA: TGTGCCAGCAGCGGTACGGGTTGGGGGATAGCCAAAAACATTCAGTACTTC; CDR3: CASSGTGWGIAKNIQYF
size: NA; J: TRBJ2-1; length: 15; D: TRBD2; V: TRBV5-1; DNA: TGCGCCAGCACGCGGCTAGCGGGAACCCACAATGAGCAGTTCTTC; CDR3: CASTRLAGTHNEQFF
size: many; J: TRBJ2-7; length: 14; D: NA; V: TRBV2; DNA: TGTGCCAGCAGTGAAGACGGGACCCTCCACGAGCAGTACTTC; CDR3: CASSEDGTLHEQYF
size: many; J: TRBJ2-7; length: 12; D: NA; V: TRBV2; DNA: TGTGCCAGCAGCGCCCTTTCCTACGAGCAGTACTTC; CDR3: CASSALSYEQYF
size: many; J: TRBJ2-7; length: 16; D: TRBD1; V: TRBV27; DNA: TGTGCCAGCAGTTCTATGAGACAGGGGCGACTTTCCGAGCAGTACTTC; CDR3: CASSSMRQGRLSEQYF
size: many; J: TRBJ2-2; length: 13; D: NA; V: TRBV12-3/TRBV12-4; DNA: TGTGCCAGCAGTTCTCATAACACCGGGGAGCTGTTTTTT; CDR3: CASSSHNTGELFF
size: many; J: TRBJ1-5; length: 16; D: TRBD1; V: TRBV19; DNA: TGTGCCAGTAGTATATTTAGGACAGGGATAAATCAGCCCCAGCATTTT; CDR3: CASSIFRTGINQPQHF
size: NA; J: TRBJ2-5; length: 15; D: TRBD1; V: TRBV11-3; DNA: TGTGCCAGCAGCTTAGATTCGGGACAGGGGTTGGGCCAGTACTTC; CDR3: CASSLDSGQGLGQYF
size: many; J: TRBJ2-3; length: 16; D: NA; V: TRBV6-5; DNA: TGTGCCAGCAGTTCGGACCCAGTTGGTTTAGCAGATACGCAGTATTTT; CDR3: CASSSDPVGLADTQYF
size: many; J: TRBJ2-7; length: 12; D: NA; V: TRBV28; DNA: TGTGCCAGCAGTCCTACGCCCTACGAGCAGTACTTC; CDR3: CASSPTPYEQYF
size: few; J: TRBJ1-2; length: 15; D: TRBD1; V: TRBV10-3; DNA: TGTGCCATCAGTGAGGACAGGGGGGCGAACTATGGCTACACCTTC; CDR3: CAISEDRGANYGYTF
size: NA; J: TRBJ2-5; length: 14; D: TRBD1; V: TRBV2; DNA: TGTGCCAGCCTCGGGGACAGTCAGAAAGAGACCCAGTACTTC; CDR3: CASLGDSQKETQYF
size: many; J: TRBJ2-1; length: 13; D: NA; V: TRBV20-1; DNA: TGCAGTGCTATCCGTCCAGACGGCAATGAGCAGTTCTTC; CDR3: CSAIRPDGNEQFF